This is a list of T cell receptor beta chains from one sample in a study of cytomegalovirus exposure and HLA in healthy donors. The protocol was immunoSEQ multiplex PCR, while the TCRdb copy is restricted to in-frame clones and leaves out a portion. The sample includes around 100,000 clones. The specimen was PBMCs. The receptors come from a man aged 25 to 45 in good health and CMV-seronegative. CDR3s include the opening cysteine and the closing phenylalanine or tryptophan. The D gene is left open where the match is weak.

>14|TRBJ1-2|TRBV6-6|TRBD1
TGTGCCAGCAGCCCCGGGACAGGGGGCGATGGCTACACCTTC
CASSPGTGGDGYTF
>13|TRBJ1-1|TRBV2|-
TGTGCCAGCAGTGACGAGGGGAACACTGAAGCTTTCTTT
CASSDEGNTEAFF
>15|TRBJ1-3|TRBV6-5|-
TGTGCCAGCAGTTACTCCCCAGGCTCTGGAAACACCATATATTTT
CASSYSPGSGNTIYF
>17|TRBJ1-6|TRBV27|TRBD1
TGTGCCAGCAGTCCACAGGGGATTAGCTCCTATAATTCACCCCTCCACTTT
CASSPQGISSYNSPLHF
>16|TRBJ2-7|TRBV6-6|-
TGTGCCAGCAGTTACGATGGTGACAGAGGGGGCTACGAGCAGTACTTC
CASSYDGDRGGYEQYF
>15|TRBJ1-6|TRBV6-1|-
TGTGCCAGCAGTGAAGAGTGGCAACCTAGGCCACCCCTCCACTTT
CASSEEWQPRPPLHF
>17|TRBJ2-7|TRBV11-2|TRBD2
TGTGCCAGCAGCTTAGATCGTGATAGACTAGCGGGCTACGAGCAGTACTTC
CASSLDRDRLAGYEQYF
>14|TRBJ2-6|TRBV7-3|TRBD1
TGTGCCAGCAGCGACAGGGCTGGGGCCAACGTCCTGACTTTC
CASSDRAGANVLTF
>13|TRBJ2-7|TRBV7-8|-
TGTGCCAGCAGCTTCCTTCCTGAGGGAGAGCAGTACTTC
CASSFLPEGEQYF
>13|TRBJ2-5|TRBV6-5|-
TGTGCCAGCAGTTACCCCGGCAGGGAGACCCAGTACTTC
CASSYPGRETQYF